The sequence of this TCR beta chain was determined in a study of naive and memory T cell subsets. General study findings and limits: Over 95% of naive TCR sequences appeared only once after error correction, unlike memory subsets. Especially in CD8 cells, naive repertoires contained a few larger clonotypes, possibly CD45RA-re-expressing memory cells. Diversity fell and Gini index rose from naive through CM, EM, EMRA.

An equimolar mix of two oligonucleotides served as the beta constant-region primer for TRBC1 and TRBC2. The ligated cDNA underwent four PCR rounds using SP2 and nested alpha and beta constant-region primers. TCRdb reanalysed the UMI-ligation and nested PCR reads using MiXCR and keeps one entry per CDR3 protein. The sample shows 150,000 or so distinct CDR3 sequences, 20% to 25% of them seen only once. This CDR3 contains 13 residues. Per germline, CDR1 DFQATT and CDR2 SNEGSKA (reference sequence). After removal of 3 bases from V and 4 bases from J, the junction contained 1 base not matched to a gene. Note on this clonotype: The antigen is not known.

The origin of this receptor is a human donor in good health. The chain links TRBV20-1 to TRBJ2-1; 9 nucleotides line up with TRBD1. Sample: naive CD4+ T cells from blood. CDR3 sequence reads: CSARTGGYNEQFF. The CDR3 region has the DNA TGCAGTGCTAGGACAGGGGGATACAATGAGCAGTTCTTC.